A single T cell receptor beta chain is shown here with its context. Each cDNA molecule carried a unique molecular identifier. TCRdb used MiXCR to reprocess the 5' RACE reads, holding one entry per CDR3 protein. The sample carries about 98,000 distinct CDR3 sequences, roughly 11% recorded once. The entry originates in a study of early T cells in non-severe SARS-CoV-2 infection. Germline lookup yields CDR1 MDHEN and CDR2 SYDVKM. This CDR3 region has 17 residues. V trimming: 4 bases; J trimming: 0 bases; junction bases outside the gene matches: 3. The sample taken for sequencing was whole blood. This TCR was recovered from an adult who was a healthcare worker with PCR-confirmed SARS-CoV-2 infection or an uninfected control (not recorded which). The chain uses TRBV28 and TRBJ2-1; 13 bases line up with TRBD2. The CDR3 nucleotides read TGTGCCAGCAGTTGGACTAGCGGGGGAAGCTCCTACAATGAGCAGTTCTTC. Translating gives CASSWTSGGSSYNEQFF. The full variable domain, rest sourced from reference TRBV28 and TRBJ2-1, is DVKVTQSSRYLVKRTGEKVFLECVQDMDHENMFWYRQDPGLGLRLIYFSYDVKMKEKGDIPEGYSVSREKKERFSLILESASTNQTSMYLCASSWTSGGSSYNEQFFGPGTRLTVL.